Shown below are 26 T cell receptor beta chains from a single sample sequenced in a study of CXCR3-negative and CXCR3-positive naive CD8 T cells. Each TRB cDNA library was prepared by 5' RACE (with UMI labels). No DNA is given; TCRdb re-called the 5' RACE reads and lists each CDR3 protein once. This specimen shows about 38,000 distinct CDR3 sequences; the ten leading clones hold approximately 15%. The sequenced material came from memory CD8+ T cells from blood. All receptors derive from a human donor in good health. Some clones in this sample may be carry-over from other donors' samples.

CDR3 residues: CASSVEGTGSAYGYTF. This chain joins TRBV9 and TRBJ1-2; as DNA is missing, the TRBD1 call by TCRdb cannot be tested. The CDR3 totals 16 residues. Per germline, CDR1 SGDLS and CDR2 YYNGEE.

The rearrangement joins TRBV10-3 to TRBJ2-1; as DNA is missing, the TRBD1 call by TCRdb cannot be tested. The V gene's germline CDR1 is ENHRY and CDR2 SYGVKD. The CDR3 has 15 amino acids. The CDR3 sequence is CAISGTGGVYNEQFF.

This CDR3 is CSVDPDRLNEHNEQFF. The chain uses TRBV29-1 and TRBJ2-1; with no DNA, the TCRdb D assignment of TRBD1 cannot be verified. The CDR3 runs to 16 residues. Looked up from germline, CDR1 is SQVTM and CDR2 is ANQGSEA.

The gene calls are TRBV6-6 and TRBJ2-2; TCRdb indicates TRBD2, and absent DNA this call remains unverified. The germline gives CDR1 MNHNY, CDR2 SVGAGI (reference sequence). The CDR3 has 20 residues. The CDR3 here is CASSYASITSGGLNTGELFF.

The chain joins TRBV5-6 to TRBJ2-3; the TRBD1 assignment by TCRdb is unverifiable without DNA. This CDR3 is 14 amino acids long. Germline assignment: CDR1 SGHDT and CDR2 YYEEEE. The CDR3: CAGRTLDPKDTQYF.

CDR3 protein: CASSRSGGGETQYF. This chain uses TRBV7-9 with TRBJ2-5; TCRdb picks TRBD2, but there is no DNA to check that call. This CDR3 spans 14 amino acids. CDR1 is SEHNR and CDR2 is FQNEAQ in the germline V gene (reference sequence). Using reference TRBV7-9 and TRBJ2-5 for the parts outside the CDR3, the full variable domain is DTGVSQNPRHKITKRGQNVTFRCDPISEHNRLYWYRQTLGQGPEFLTYFQNEAQLEKSRLLSDRFSAERPKGSFSTLEIQRTEQGDSAMYLCASSRSGGGETQYFGPGTRLLVL.

The V call is TRBV28, the J call TRBJ2-3; TCRdb's D call of TRBD1 is untestable without DNA. Germline lookup yields CDR1 MDHEN and CDR2 SYDVKM. The CDR3 has 16 amino acids. The CDR3 sequence: CASSFPLANDPDTQYF.

This chain links TRBV20-1 with TRBJ2-5; TCRdb's D gene call, TRBD1, goes unchecked for lack of DNA. Germline CDR1 DFQATT, CDR2 SNEGSKA (reference sequence). The CDR3 extends over 18 amino acids. The chain's CDR3 is CSATGQGAIMGVQETQYF.

This chain uses TRBV7-6 with TRBJ1-4; TCRdb's D call, TRBD1, is unchecked because there is no DNA. The CDR3 covers 13 residues. Per the germline V gene, CDR1 is SGHVS and CDR2 is FNYEAQ. CDR3 sequence: CASSLNRGRPELF.

CDR3: CASSGDRASYNEQFF. The chain recombines TRBV6-5 with TRBJ2-1; the TCRdb D gene call, TRBD1, has no DNA to confirm it. This CDR3 has 15 amino acids. From germline, CDR1 is MNHEY and CDR2 SVGAGI.

The J gene is TRBJ2-3, the V gene TRBV12-3 or TRBV12-4; TCRdb picks TRBD1, but there is no DNA to check that call. The CDR3 loop spans 15 amino acids. CDR3 in amino acids: CASNSDRGSTDTQYF.

The rearrangement joins TRBV16 to TRBJ1-5. The CDR3 runs to 14 residues. Germline V lookup: CDR1 KGHSY, CDR2 FQNENV. CDR3 region: CASSSGRGNQPQHF.

The gene calls are TRBV6-6 and TRBJ2-7; the D gene TCRdb calls, TRBD1, cannot be checked with no DNA. Germline V CDR1 and CDR2: MNHNY, SVGAGI (reference sequence). The CDR3 length is 14 residues. This CDR3 reads CASSYGTGAYEQYF.

This chain uses TRBV5-8 with TRBJ2-3; as DNA is missing, the TRBD2 call by TCRdb cannot be tested. The germline V gene has CDR1 SGHTS and CDR2 YDEGEE. The CDR3 runs 11 residues. This CDR3 reads CASTRGDTQYF.

The chain employs TRBV29-1 and TRBJ2-1; with no DNA, the TCRdb D assignment of TRBD1 cannot be verified. CDR3 length: 13 amino acids. Germline loops: CDR1 SQVTM, CDR2 ANQGSEA. This chain's CDR3 is CSVVGGAGNEQFF.

The chain joins TRBV18 to TRBJ2-1; absent DNA, TCRdb's TRBD1 call cannot be checked. Germline values: CDR1 KGHSH, CDR2 LQKENI. This CDR3 comprises 15 residues. This chain's CDR3 is CASSPPTGHYNEQFF.

This rearrangement joins TRBV28 to TRBJ2-4; TCRdb proposes TRBD2, but this gene call is untestable without DNA. The CDR3 extends over 17 amino acids. Germline V gene lookup returns CDR1 MDHEN and CDR2 SYDVKM. This CDR3 is CASSFPTSGQAKNIQYF.

This chain links TRBV12-3 or TRBV12-4 with TRBJ2-1. The length of the CDR3 is 14 residues. The CDR3 loop is CASSLLGPTNEQFF.

The chain has TRBV11-2 and TRBJ1-2; TCRdb names TRBD1, which stays unverified in the absence of DNA. This CDR3 region has 15 residues. Looked up from germline, CDR1 is SGHAT and CDR2 is FQNNGV. CDR3 in amino acids: CASSLVRGSTYGYTF.

V and J are TRBV28 and TRBJ2-3; TCRdb proposes TRBD1, but this gene call is untestable without DNA. Germline V gene sequence: CDR1 MDHEN, CDR2 SYDVKM. There are 15 residues in the CDR3. The CDR3 here is CASSTRDRGPDTQYF.

The V call is TRBV5-1, the J call TRBJ2-1; there is no DNA to check the TCRdb D call of TRBD1. The CDR3 has 16 amino acids. Germline CDR1 is SGHRS and CDR2 is YFSETQ. CDR3 sequence reads: CASSLGRDTDYNEQFF.

The chain combines TRBV5-5 with TRBJ2-7; with no DNA, the TCRdb D assignment of TRBD2 cannot be verified. CDR3 length: 14 residues. The germline gives CDR1 SGHKS, CDR2 YYEKEE (reference sequence). The CDR3 protein is CASRKGTGGYEQYF.

Judged by frequency, this clonotype is medium-sized. V and J are TRBV6-4 and TRBJ2-1; lacking DNA, the TRBD2 call made by TCRdb goes unchecked. The CDR3 is made up of 13 amino acids. The germline CDR1 and CDR2 sequences are MRHNA and SNTAGT. The chain's CDR3 is CASSDRLAGGLFF.

This chain connects TRBV7-3 to TRBJ2-2; checking the TCRdb D call of TRBD1 is not possible without DNA. CDR1 is SGHTA, CDR2 FQGTGA, per germline. The CDR3 contains 15 residues. The CDR3 sequence: CASSLWTGNTGELFF.

V usage is TRBV5-1 and J usage is TRBJ1-5; the D call of TRBD1 rests on TCRdb alone, since no DNA is present to check it. The CDR3 has 14 amino acids. The germline CDR1 and CDR2 sequences are SGHRS and YFSETQ. The CDR3 here is CASSLGTEIGPQHF. Combining the CDR3 with reference TRBV5-1 and TRBJ1-5 gives the whole variable domain KAGVTQTPRYLIKTRGQQVTLSCSPISGHRSVSWYQQTPGQGLQFLFEYFSETQRNKGNFPGRFSGRQFSNSRSEMNVSTLELGDSALYLCASSLGTEIGPQHFGDGTRLSIL.

The chain uses TRBV7-6 and TRBJ1-1. The germline gives CDR1 SGHVS, CDR2 FNYEAQ. The CDR3 has 14 residues. This CDR3 reads CASTFGSNATEAFF.